These 26 T cell receptor beta chains originate from one sample sequenced in a study of beta chain features in type 1 diabetes. Expressed TCRB transcripts were sequenced, since all the RNA that had been isolated was reverse transcribed. Using immunoSEQ multiplex PCR, the repertoire was profiled, and TCRdb retains in-frame clones only, with some absent. The sample carries some 170,000 clones, 63% recorded once. These receptors lack a known antigen. Notes on the study in general: For Type 1 diabetes patients, all four CD4+ subsets carried TCRB CDR3s that were moderately but significantly shorter.

The material sequenced was naive CD4+ T cells from blood. Receptors originate from a man under 40 with type 1 diabetes.

The V and J genes are TRBV2 and TRBJ2-1, with 7 bases identical to TRBD2. V shed 10 bases, J shed 7 bases, and the junction held 16 bases outside the gene matches. The CDR3 sequence is 15 residues long. Germline CDR1 SNHLY, CDR2 FYNNEI. The CDR3 nucleotides read TGTGCCATCCCGCCCCCATGGGGGGGAATAAATGAGCAGTTCTTC. It encodes CAIPPPWGGINEQFF. Supplemented by reference TRBV2 and TRBJ2-1, the full variable domain reads EPEVTQTPSHQVTQMGQEVILRCVPISNHLYFYWYRQILGQKVEFLVSFYNNEISEKSEIFDDQFSVERPDGSNFTLKIRSTKLEDSAMYFCAIPPPWGGINEQFFGPGTRLTVL.

This clone was seen only a few times. The rearrangement links TRBV29-1 to TRBJ1-1, with 7 positions matching TRBD1. Trimming removed 4 bases from V and 3 bases from J; junction bases left unmatched: 5. Germline V lookup: CDR1 SQVTM, CDR2 ANQGSEA. This CDR3 has 13 amino acids. The CDR3 is CSVVITGDTEAFF. In DNA, the CDR3 is TGCAGCGTTGTTATTACAGGGGACACTGAAGCTTTCTTT.

This clone has a single count. CDR3 coding DNA: TGTGCCTGGAGGCCTTACACAGGGGGCCAAGAGACCCAGTACTTC. This gives the protein CAWRPYTGGQETQYF. The chain links TRBV30 to TRBJ2-5; the match to TRBD1 covers 8 bases. V lost 3 bases, J lost 1 base, and 7 bases stayed unmatched. CDR1 and CDR2 (germline): GTSNPN, SVGIG (reference sequence). This CDR3 comprises 15 residues. The whole variable domain, remainder taken from reference TRBV30 and TRBJ2-5, is SQTIHQWPATLVQPVGSPLSLECTVEGTSNPNLYWYRQAAGRGLQLLFYSVGIGQISSEVPQNLSASRPQDRQFILSSKKLLLSDSGFYLCAWRPYTGGQETQYFGPGTRLLVL.

The sample holds a few counts of this clone. The chain is built from TRBV11-2 and TRBJ1-2, with D possibly matching TRBD1 (6 bases). The V and J ends lost 6 bases and 6 bases respectively, with 17 bases between them. There are 14 residues in the CDR3. The germline V gene encodes CDR1 SGHAT and CDR2 FQNNGV. The CDR3 protein is CASRAFGGRDGYTF. The DNA for the CDR3 is TGTGCCAGCAGAGCGTTTGGGGGGCGAGATGGCTACACCTTC.

The V gene is TRBV7-9, the J gene TRBJ2-3; 7 nucleotides match TRBD1. The germline V gene has CDR1 SEHNR and CDR2 FQNEAQ (reference sequence). The CDR3 spans 15 residues. V shed 5 bases and J 0 bases; nucleotides not matched to a gene: 5. Here the CDR3 reads CASSPDRDSTDTQYF. As DNA, the CDR3 is TGTGCCAGCAGCCCCGACAGGGATAGCACAGATACGCAGTATTTT.

The chain combines TRBV28 with TRBJ2-7, with TRBD1 matching over 10 bases. The germline V gene encodes CDR1 MDHEN and CDR2 SYDVKM. The CDR3 runs to 15 residues. After removal of 3 bases from V and 3 bases from J, the junction contained 5 bases not matched to a gene. CDR3 DNA sequence: TGTGCCAGCAGTTTCGGGACAGGGGCCGACTACGAGCAGTACTTC. This codes for CASSFGTGADYEQYF.

The sample holds a few counts of this clone. The V and J genes are TRBV10-3 and TRBJ2-1; D gene uncertain. This CDR3 comprises 12 residues. V was cut by 4 bases and J by 5 bases, with 6 bases left in between. Looked up from germline, CDR1 is ENHRY and CDR2 is SYGVKD. In DNA form, the CDR3 reads TGTGCCATCAGTGGTTCAGACAATGAGCAGTTCTTC. It encodes CAISGSDNEQFF.

This chain joins TRBV25-1 and TRBJ2-5; the D call may be TRBD1 or TRBD2 (5 bases each). V was cut by 8 bases and J by 5 bases, with 21 bases left in between. CDR3 length: 15 residues. The germline V gene has CDR1 MGHDK and CDR2 SYGVNS. The CDR3 bases are TGTGCCAGCTCTCATTCGGGGCCTCTCGGGGAGACCCAGTACTTC. Translating it yields CASSHSGPLGETQYF.

On this clone: Distinct nucleotide sequences in the sample also encode this CDR3. The chain recombines TRBV9 with TRBJ2-6; unclear D gene. V lost 3 bases and J lost 0, with 4 bases in between. Germline V gene lookup returns CDR1 SGDLS and CDR2 YYNGEE. The CDR3 is 14 residues long. DNA of the CDR3: TGTGCCAGCAGCGCGACCTCTGGGGCCAACGTCCTGACTTTC. Translated: CASSATSGANVLTF.

The chain is built from TRBV28 and TRBJ1-2; D is undetermined. With 8 bases removed from V and 4 bases from J, the gap between germline ends came to 11 bases. The CDR3 is made up of 12 amino acids. Per the germline V gene, CDR1 is MDHEN and CDR2 is SYDVKM. This chain's CDR3 is CASGRGSYGYTF. Written as DNA, the CDR3 is TGTGCCAGCGGCAGAGGTTCCTATGGCTACACCTTC.

Only a few counts were recorded for this clone. V usage is TRBV10-3 and J usage is TRBJ2-7; 9 bases are shared with TRBD1. Germline trimming cut 7 bases from V and 3 bases from J; bases unmatched to any gene: 7. CDR1 and CDR2 (germline): ENHRY, SYGVKD. The CDR3 length is 14 residues. The CDR3 protein is CAITPSGQGYEQYF. Here the CDR3 DNA reads TGTGCCATCACGCCCTCGGGACAGGGCTACGAGCAGTACTTC.

Concerning this clone itself: Other DNA sequences in this sample translate to the same CDR3. V usage is TRBV9 and J usage is TRBJ2-1, with TRBD1 matching 7 bases. The V and J ends lost 0 bases and 1 base, in that order; junction bases with no gene match: 1. The germline gives CDR1 SGDLS, CDR2 YYNGEE. The CDR3 is 15 residues long. In nucleotides, the CDR3 is TGTGCCAGCAGCGTAGGGGACAGTTCCTACAATGAGCAGTTCTTC. This sequence encodes CASSVGDSSYNEQFF.

The rearrangement joins TRBV5-1 to TRBJ1-6; D unresolved. The germline V gene encodes CDR1 SGHRS and CDR2 YFSETQ. The V and J ends lost 0 bases and 10 bases respectively, with 14 bases between them. The CDR3 totals 15 residues. CDR3 nucleotides: TGCGCCAGCAGCTTGGAAGATCTCTCTGCATCACCCCTCCACTTT. Translating it yields CASSLEDLSASPLHF.

This clone was observed a handful of times. The rearrangement uses TRBV30 and TRBJ2-3; no firm D call. CDR3 length equals 11 residues. Germline lookup yields CDR1 GTSNPN and CDR2 SVGIG (reference sequence). Between the trimmed V and J ends, which lost 2 bases and 4 bases, there was a span of 4 bases. The CDR3 spells CAWSSPDTQYF. The CDR3 DNA sequence: TGTGCCTGGAGTTCTCCAGATACGCAGTATTTT.

The gene calls are TRBV9 and TRBJ2-1; 8 bases map to TRBD1. CDR1 and CDR2 from the germline V gene are SGDLS and YYNGEE. Trimming at V came to 3 bases and at J to 2 bases, leaving 4 bases not matched to a gene. The CDR3 has 15 residues. As DNA, the CDR3 is TGTGCCAGCAGCGCCCGGACAGGGCCCTACAATGAGCAGTTCTTC. This translates into CASSARTGPYNEQFF.

The V gene is TRBV11-2, the J gene TRBJ2-1, with D possibly being TRBD1 or TRBD2 (5 bases each). CDR1 and CDR2 from the germline V gene are SGHAT and FQNNGV. This CDR3 is 15 amino acids long. Trimming pared 5 bases from V and 5 bases from J, leaving 16 bases between. The CDR3: CASSSTRDPHNEQFF. Here the CDR3 DNA reads TGTGCCAGCAGCAGTACCAGGGACCCCCACAATGAGCAGTTCTTC.

This chain joins TRBV20-1 and TRBJ2-5; D gene unclear. The CDR3 has 11 amino acids. With 6 bases removed from V and 1 base from J, the gap between germline ends came to 6 bases. Germline lookup yields CDR1 DFQATT and CDR2 SNEGSKA (reference sequence). DNA for the CDR3: TGCAGTGCAGACCCCCAAGAGACCCAGTACTTC. This translates into CSADPQETQYF.

The chain employs TRBV30 and TRBJ2-5; 7 nucleotides match TRBD1. CDR1 GTSNPN and CDR2 SVGIG come from the germline V gene (reference sequence). This CDR3 is 14 amino acids long. J gave up 5 bases and V 5 bases, and 11 bases lay outside the gene matches. CDR3 sequence reads: CAWDKTGPGETQYF. CDR3 bases: TGTGCCTGGGATAAGACAGGGCCAGGGGAGACCCAGTACTTC.

This clone was observed a few times. J is TRBJ1-4 and V is TRBV7-2; D gene uncertain. This CDR3 is 14 amino acids long. The V end was cut by 1 base, the J end by 12 bases, with 15 bases between. Germline CDR1 and CDR2: SGHTA and FQGNSA. CDR3 sequence (DNA): TGTGCCAGCAGCTTAGAGGACGGTACAAGAGAACTGTTTTTT. Protein: CASSLEDGTRELFF.

The rearrangement links TRBV9 to TRBJ2-1, with D possibly matching TRBD2 (6 bases). Trimming left V 7 bases short and J 8 bases short, with 16 bases between. Germline V CDR1 and CDR2: SGDLS, YYNGEE. The length of the CDR3 is 13 residues. CDR3 loop: CASHRGFGDEQFF. The CDR3 bases are TGTGCCAGCCATCGGGGGTTTGGAGATGAGCAGTTCTTC.

The rearrangement uses TRBV6-5 and TRBJ2-7; no clear D. Germline V CDR1 and CDR2: MNHEY, SVGAGI. The germline V and J ends were trimmed by 1 base and 2 bases, with 9 bases remaining between them. The CDR3 is made up of 14 amino acids. The chain's CDR3 is CASSYWGKAYEQYF. CDR3 in DNA: TGTGCCAGCAGTTACTGGGGTAAGGCCTACGAGCAGTACTTC.

The sample holds a few counts of this clone. V is TRBV30 and J is TRBJ2-7; D possibly corresponds to TRBD1 (5 bases). Germline-derived CDR1 and CDR2 are GTSNPN and SVGIG (reference sequence). V dropped 3 bases and J dropped 0 bases, with 15 bases sitting between them. This CDR3 is built from 15 residues. The CDR3 loop reads CAWSTGLMVSYEQYF. The DNA for the CDR3 is TGTGCCTGGAGCACAGGCCTTATGGTCTCCTACGAGCAGTACTTC.

A few counts support this clone. The V and J genes are TRBV7-6 and TRBJ2-2; D is perhaps TRBD2 (6 bases). Trimming removed 3 bases from V and 2 bases from J, with 7 bases in between. Germline V gives CDR1 SGHVS, CDR2 FNYEAQ. This CDR3 region has 14 residues. Written as DNA, the CDR3 is TGTGCCAGCAGCTTGGAGGGAAACACCGGGGAGCTGTTTTTT. It codes for CASSLEGNTGELFF.

The J gene is TRBJ2-7, the V gene TRBV4-3, with 8 bases fitting TRBD1. This CDR3 spans 13 amino acids. V dropped 3 bases and J dropped 6; count of bases not matched to a gene: 4. Germline CDR1 and CDR2: LGHNA and YSLEER. The CDR3: CASSQETGAEQYF. In nucleotides, the CDR3 is TGCGCCAGCAGCCAGGAGACAGGGGCCGAGCAGTACTTC.

The chain has TRBV28 and TRBJ1-1; D gene unclear. CDR3 size: 12 residues. Trimming removed 3 bases from V and 7 bases from J, with 9 bases in between. Germline CDR1 and CDR2: MDHEN and SYDVKM. CDR3 DNA sequence: TGTGCCAGCAGTTTGGTAGAAAATGAAGCTTTCTTT. This codes for CASSLVENEAFF.

CDR3 amino acids: CASKTESGFTDTQYF. CDR3 DNA: TGTGCCTCAAAGACGGAATCAGGTTTCACAGATACGCAGTATTTT. The chain joins TRBV30 to TRBJ2-3; D not resolved. Germline V CDR1 and CDR2: GTSNPN, SVGIG (reference sequence). The ends were cut back, 7 bases at V and 2 bases at J, with 19 bases in the middle. This CDR3 region has 15 residues.